The source of this T cell receptor (beta chain) is a study of T cell responses to AZD1222 COVID-19 vaccine. The study's findings and limits: In a largely white British group with more females than males, clonal diversity was possibly underestimated. Once two AZD1222 doses were given, Spike-specific TCR breadth and depth went up. Targeting of unmutated variant regions was reportedly seen in nearly half of spike-specific TCRs. Only 5 or 6 AZD1222 recipients were seropositive at baseline.

The protocol was immunoSEQ multiplex PCR, while the TCRdb copy is restricted to in-frame clones and leaves out a portion. The table has 90,000 to 110,000 clones, about 88% seen once. Germline loops: CDR1 SGHVS, CDR2 FQNEAQ. V lost 7 bases to trimming and J lost 9 bases, with 22 bases between them. This CDR3 has 15 residues. To note about this clone: What it binds is not known.

The source was peripheral blood, collected on day 0 of AZD1222 vaccination. This chain links TRBV7-8 with TRBJ2-1; D is perhaps TRBD2 (5 bases). The clonotype was recovered from an adult in good health. CDR3 sequence: CASKLKADPRGEQFF. CDR3 nucleotide sequence: TGTGCCAGCAAACTCAAAGCGGACCCCCGAGGTGAGCAGTTCTTC.